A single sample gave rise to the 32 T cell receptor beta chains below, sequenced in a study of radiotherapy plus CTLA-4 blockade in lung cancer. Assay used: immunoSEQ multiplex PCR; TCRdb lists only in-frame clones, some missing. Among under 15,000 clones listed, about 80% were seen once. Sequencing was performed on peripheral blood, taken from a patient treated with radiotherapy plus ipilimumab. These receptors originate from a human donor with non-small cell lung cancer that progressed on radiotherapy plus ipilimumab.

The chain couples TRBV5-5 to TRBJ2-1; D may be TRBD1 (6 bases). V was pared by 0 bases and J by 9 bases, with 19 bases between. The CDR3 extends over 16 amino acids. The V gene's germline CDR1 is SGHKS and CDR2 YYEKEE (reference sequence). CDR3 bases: TGTGCCAGCAGCTTGGAAGGTATGGGGGCTTCGAGTGAGCAGTTCTTC. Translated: CASSLEGMGASSEQFF.

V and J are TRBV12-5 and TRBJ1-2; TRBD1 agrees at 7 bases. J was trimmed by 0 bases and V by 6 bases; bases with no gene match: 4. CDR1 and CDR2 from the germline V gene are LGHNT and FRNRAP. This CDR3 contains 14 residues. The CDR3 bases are TGTGCTAGTGGCCGGCAGGGGGCTAACTATGGCTACACCTTC. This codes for CASGRQGANYGYTF.

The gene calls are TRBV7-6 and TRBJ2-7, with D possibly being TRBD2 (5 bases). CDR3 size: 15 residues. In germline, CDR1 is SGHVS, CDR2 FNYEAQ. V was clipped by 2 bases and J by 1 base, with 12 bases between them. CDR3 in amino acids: CASSLWSGGSYEQYF. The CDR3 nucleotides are TGTGCCAGCAGCTTATGGTCGGGCGGGTCCTACGAGCAGTACTTC.

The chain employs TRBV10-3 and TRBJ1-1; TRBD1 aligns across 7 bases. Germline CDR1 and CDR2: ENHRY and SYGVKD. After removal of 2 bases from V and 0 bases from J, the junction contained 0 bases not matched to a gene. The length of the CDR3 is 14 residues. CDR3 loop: CAISETGVNTEAFF. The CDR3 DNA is TGTGCCATCAGTGAGACAGGGGTGAACACTGAAGCTTTCTTT.

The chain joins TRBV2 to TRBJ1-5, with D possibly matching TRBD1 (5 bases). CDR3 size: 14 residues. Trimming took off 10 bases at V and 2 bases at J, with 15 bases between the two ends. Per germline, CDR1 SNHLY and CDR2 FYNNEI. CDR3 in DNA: TGTGCCACATGGGACCGGGAGGGCAATCAGCCCCAGCATTTT. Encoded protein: CATWDREGNQPQHF.

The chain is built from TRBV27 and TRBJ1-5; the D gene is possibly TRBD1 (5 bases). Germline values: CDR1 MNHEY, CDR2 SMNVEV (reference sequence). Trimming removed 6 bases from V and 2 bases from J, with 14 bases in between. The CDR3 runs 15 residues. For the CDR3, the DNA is TGTGCCAGCAGAGAAGGGGTCCTTGGCAATCAGCCCCAGCATTTT. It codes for CASREGVLGNQPQHF.

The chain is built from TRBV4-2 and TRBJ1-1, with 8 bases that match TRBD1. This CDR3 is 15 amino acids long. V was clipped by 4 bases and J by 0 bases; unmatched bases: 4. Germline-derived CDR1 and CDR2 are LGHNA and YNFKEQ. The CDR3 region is CASSRGQGMNTEAFF. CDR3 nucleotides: TGTGCCAGCAGCCGCGGACAGGGCATGAACACTGAAGCTTTCTTT.

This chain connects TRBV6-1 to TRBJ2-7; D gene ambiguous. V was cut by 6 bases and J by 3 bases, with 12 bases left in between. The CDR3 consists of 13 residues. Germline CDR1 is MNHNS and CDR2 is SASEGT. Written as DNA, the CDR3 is TGTGCCAGCAGCCAGACGGATTACTACGAGCAGTACTTC. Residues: CASSQTDYYEQYF.

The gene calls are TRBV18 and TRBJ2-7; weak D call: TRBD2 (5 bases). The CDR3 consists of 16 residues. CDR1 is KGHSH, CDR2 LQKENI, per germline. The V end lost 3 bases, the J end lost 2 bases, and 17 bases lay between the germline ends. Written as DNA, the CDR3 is TGTGCCAGCTCACCCGTCGCGGGTTCCGGAACCTACGAGCAGTACTTC. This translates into CASSPVAGSGTYEQYF.

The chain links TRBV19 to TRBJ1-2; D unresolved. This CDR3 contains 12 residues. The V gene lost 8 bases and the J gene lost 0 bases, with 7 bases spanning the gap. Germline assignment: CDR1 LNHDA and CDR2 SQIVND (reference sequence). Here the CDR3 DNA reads TGTGCCAGTCAGCGGGCTAACTATGGCTACACCTTC. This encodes CASQRANYGYTF.

CDR3 residues: CAISDRASTTGELFF. The DNA of the CDR3 is TGTGCCATCAGTGACAGGGCGTCGACCACCGGGGAGCTGTTTTTT. The rearrangement joins TRBV10-3 to TRBJ2-2; a weak D match, TRBD1 (5 bases). Germline-derived CDR1 and CDR2 are ENHRY and SYGVKD. This CDR3 has 15 residues. Trimming left V 3 bases short and J 4 bases short, with 12 bases between.

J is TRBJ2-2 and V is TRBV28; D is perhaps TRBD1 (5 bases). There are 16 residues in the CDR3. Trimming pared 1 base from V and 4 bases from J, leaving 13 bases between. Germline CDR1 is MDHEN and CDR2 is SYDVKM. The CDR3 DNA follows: TGTGCCAGCAGTTTATTTCGGCAGGGCGGCACCGGGGAGCTGTTTTTT. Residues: CASSLFRQGGTGELFF.

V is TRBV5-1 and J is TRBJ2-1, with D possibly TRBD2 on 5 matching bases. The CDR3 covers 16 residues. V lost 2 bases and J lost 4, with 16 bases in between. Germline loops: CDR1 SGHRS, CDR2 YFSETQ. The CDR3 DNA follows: TGCGCCAGCAGCTTCGATCCGGCTAGCCGGTACAATGAGCAGTTCTTC. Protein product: CASSFDPASRYNEQFF.

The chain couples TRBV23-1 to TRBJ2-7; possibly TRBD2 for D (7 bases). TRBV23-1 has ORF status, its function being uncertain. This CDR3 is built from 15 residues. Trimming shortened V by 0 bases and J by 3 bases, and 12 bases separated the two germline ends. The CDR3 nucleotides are TGCGCCAGCAGTCAATCGGCGGGGGCGGTCTACGAGCAGTACTTC. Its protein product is CASSQSAGAVYEQYF.

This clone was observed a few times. In DNA, the CDR3 is TGTGCCAGTAGTATGCAGGGATACACCGGGGAGCTGTTTTTT. Translating gives CASSMQGYTGELFF. The chain recombines TRBV19 with TRBJ2-2, with a possible D match to TRBD1 (5 bases). Germline CDR1 reads LNHDA; CDR2 reads SQIVND (reference sequence). Trimming took 3 bases from V and 3 from J, leaving 8 bases between them. The CDR3 runs 14 residues.

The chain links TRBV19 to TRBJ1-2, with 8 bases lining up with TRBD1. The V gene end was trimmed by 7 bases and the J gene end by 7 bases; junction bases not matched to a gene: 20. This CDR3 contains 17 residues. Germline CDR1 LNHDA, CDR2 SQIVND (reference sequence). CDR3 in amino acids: CASNNWWRTGPSLGYTF. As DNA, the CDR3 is TGTGCCAGTAATAACTGGTGGAGGACAGGGCCTTCTCTTGGCTACACCTTC.

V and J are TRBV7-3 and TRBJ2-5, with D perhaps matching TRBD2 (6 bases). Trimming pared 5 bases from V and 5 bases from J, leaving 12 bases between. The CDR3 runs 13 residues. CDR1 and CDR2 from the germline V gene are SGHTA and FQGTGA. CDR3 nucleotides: TGTGCCAGCAGCCTTGCGGGGAGGGAGACCCAGTACTTC. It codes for CASSLAGRETQYF.

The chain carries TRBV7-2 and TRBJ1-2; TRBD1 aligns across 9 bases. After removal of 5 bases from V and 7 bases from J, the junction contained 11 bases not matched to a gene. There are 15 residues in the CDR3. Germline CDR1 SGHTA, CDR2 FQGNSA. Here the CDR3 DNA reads TGTGCCAGCAGCGGACAGGGGTTGGGGCTACCTGGCTACACCTTC. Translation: CASSGQGLGLPGYTF.

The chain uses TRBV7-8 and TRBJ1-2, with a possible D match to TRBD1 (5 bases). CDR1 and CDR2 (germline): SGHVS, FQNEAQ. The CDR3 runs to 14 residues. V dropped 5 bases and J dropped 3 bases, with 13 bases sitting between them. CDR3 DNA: TGTGCCAGCAGCCAAGTCGGGGGGTACTATGGCTACACCTTC. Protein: CASSQVGGYYGYTF. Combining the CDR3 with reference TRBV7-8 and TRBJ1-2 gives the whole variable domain GAGVSQSPRYKVAKRGQDVALRCDPISGHVSLFWYQQALGQGPEFLTYFQNEAQLDKSGLPSDRFFAERPEGSVSTLKIQRTQQEDSAVYLCASSQVGGYYGYTFGSGTRLTVV.

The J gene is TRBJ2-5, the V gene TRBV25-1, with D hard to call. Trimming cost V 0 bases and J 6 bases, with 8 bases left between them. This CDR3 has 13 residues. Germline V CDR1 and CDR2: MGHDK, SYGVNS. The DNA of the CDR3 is TGTGCCAGCAGTGAATATAGAAGGAAGACCCAGTACTTC. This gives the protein CASSEYRRKTQYF.

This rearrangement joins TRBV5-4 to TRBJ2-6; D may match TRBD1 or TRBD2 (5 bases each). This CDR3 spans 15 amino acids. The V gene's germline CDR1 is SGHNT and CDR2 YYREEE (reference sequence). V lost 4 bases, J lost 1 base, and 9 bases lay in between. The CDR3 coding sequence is TGTGCCAGCAGCGAGAGGGGTTCTGGGGCCAACGTCCTGACTTTC. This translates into CASSERGSGANVLTF.

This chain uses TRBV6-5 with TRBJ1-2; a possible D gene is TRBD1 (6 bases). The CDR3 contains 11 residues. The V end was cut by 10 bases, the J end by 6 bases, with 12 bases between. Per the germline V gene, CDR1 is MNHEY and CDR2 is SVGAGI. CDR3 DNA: TGTGCCATCGAGGGGGGAGATGGCTACACCTTC. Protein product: CAIEGGDGYTF.

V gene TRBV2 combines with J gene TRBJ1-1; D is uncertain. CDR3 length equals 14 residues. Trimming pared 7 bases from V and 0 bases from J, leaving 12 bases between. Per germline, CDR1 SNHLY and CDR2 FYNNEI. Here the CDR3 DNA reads TGTGCCAGCAAGGTTGGCCAGATGAACACTGAAGCTTTCTTT. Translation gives CASKVGQMNTEAFF.

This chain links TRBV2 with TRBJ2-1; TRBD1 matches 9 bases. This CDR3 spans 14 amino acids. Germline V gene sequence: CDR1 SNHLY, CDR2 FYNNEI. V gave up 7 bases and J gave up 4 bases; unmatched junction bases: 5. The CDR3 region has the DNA TGTGCCAGCAAAGGGGGGACAGGGTACAATGAGCAGTTCTTC. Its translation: CASKGGTGYNEQFF.

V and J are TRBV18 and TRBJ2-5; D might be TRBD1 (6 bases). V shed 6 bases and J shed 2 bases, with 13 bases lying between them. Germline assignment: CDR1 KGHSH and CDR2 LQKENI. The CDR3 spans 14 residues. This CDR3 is CASSSQGPQETQYF. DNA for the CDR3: TGTGCCAGCTCGTCACAGGGCCCTCAAGAGACCCAGTACTTC.

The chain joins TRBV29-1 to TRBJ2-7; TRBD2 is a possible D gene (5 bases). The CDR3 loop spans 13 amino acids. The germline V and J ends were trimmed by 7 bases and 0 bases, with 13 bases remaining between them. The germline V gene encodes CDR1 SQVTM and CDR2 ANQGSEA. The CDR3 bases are TGCAGCGCTGGAGGCAGGAGCTCCTACGAGCAGTACTTC. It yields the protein CSAGGRSSYEQYF.

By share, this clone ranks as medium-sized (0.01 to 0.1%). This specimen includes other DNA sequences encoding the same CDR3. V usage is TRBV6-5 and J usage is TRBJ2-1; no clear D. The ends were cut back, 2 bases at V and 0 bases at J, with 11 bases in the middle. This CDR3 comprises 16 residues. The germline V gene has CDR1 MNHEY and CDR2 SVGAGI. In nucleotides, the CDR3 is TGTGCCAGCAGTTACCGGCGTCCTAGCTCCTACAATGAGCAGTTCTTC. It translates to CASSYRRPSSYNEQFF.

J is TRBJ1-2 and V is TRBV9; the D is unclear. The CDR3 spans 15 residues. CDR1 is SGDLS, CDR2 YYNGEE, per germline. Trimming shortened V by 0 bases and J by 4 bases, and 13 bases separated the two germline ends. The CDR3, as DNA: TGTGCCAGCAGCGTAGCTGGGGAGGTTACCTATGGCTACACCTTC. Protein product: CASSVAGEVTYGYTF.

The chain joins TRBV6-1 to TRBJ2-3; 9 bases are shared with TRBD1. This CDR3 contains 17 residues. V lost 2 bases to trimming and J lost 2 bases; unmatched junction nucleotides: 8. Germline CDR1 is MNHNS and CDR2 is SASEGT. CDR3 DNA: TGTGCCAGCAGTGAACCAACAGGGGGCTCTCTCACAGATACGCAGTATTTT. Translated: CASSEPTGGSLTDTQYF.

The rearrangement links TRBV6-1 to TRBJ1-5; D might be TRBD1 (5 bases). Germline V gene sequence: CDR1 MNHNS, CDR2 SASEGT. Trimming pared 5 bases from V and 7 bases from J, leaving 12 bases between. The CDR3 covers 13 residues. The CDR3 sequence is CASSPWQGQPQHF. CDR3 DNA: TGTGCCAGCAGTCCCTGGCAGGGACAGCCCCAGCATTTT.

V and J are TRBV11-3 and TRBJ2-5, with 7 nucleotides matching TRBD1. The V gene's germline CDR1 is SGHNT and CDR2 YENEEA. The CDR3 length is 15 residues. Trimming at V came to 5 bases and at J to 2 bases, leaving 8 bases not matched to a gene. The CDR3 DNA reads TGTGCCAGCAGCACCGGGACAGCGGAGCAAGAGACCCAGTACTTC. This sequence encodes CASSTGTAEQETQYF.

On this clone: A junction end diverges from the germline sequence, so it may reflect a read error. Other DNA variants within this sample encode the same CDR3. The CDR3 nucleotides read TGTGCCAGCAGATCCGGGACGGAGAACACCGGTGAGCTTTTTTTT. This encodes CASRSGTENTGELFF. The chain links TRBV9 to TRBJ2-2; D is tentatively TRBD1 or TRBD2 (5 bases each). CDR1 is SGDLS and CDR2 is YYNGEE in the germline V gene. This CDR3 has 15 residues.